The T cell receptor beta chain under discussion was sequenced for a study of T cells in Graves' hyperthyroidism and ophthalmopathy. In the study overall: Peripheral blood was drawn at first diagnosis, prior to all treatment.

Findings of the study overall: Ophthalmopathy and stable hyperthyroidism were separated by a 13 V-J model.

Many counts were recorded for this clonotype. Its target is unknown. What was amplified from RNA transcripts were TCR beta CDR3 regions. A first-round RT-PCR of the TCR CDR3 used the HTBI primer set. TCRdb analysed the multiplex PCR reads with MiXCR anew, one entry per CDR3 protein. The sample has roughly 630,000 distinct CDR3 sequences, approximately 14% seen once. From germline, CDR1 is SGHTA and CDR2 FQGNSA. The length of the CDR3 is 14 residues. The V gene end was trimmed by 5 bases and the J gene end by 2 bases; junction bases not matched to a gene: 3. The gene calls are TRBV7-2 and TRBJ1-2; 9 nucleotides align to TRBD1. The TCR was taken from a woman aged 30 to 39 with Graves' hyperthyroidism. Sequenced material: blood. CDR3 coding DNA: TGTGCCAGCAGCAATGGACAGGGGAACTATGGCTACACCTTC. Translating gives CASSNGQGNYGYTF.